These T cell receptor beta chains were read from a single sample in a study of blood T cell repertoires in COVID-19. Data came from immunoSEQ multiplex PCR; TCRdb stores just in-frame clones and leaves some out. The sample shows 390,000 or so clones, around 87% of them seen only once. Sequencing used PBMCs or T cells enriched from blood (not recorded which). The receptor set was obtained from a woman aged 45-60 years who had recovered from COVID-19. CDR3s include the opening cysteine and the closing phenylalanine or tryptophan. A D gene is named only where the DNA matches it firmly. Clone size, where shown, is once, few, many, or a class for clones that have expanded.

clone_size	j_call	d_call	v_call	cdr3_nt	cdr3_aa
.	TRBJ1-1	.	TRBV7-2	TGTGCCAGCAGCGGCTACACCGGGCGGGGCACTGAAGCTTTCTTT	CASSGYTGRGTEAFF
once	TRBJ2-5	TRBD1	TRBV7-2	TGTGCCAGCAGCGAGCGGACAGGGGCTTGGGCCCAGTACTTC	CASSERTGAWAQYF
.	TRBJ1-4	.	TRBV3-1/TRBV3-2	TGTGCCAGCAGCCAAGTAAGACAGGCAACTAATGAAAAACTGTTTTTT	CASSQVRQATNEKLFF
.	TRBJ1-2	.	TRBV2	TGTGCCAGCATAAGACAGGCACTCTATGGCTACACCTTC	CASIRQALYGYTF
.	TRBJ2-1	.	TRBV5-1	TGCGCCAGCAGCTTGGGTAACTCCTACAATGAGCAGTTCTTC	CASSLGNSYNEQFF
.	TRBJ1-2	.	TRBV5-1	TGCGCCAGCAGCTTGGCAGGGGTCAGGGGCGGCTACACCTTC	CASSLAGVRGGYTF
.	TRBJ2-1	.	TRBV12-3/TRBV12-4	TGTGCCAGCGGCAAATACAATGAGCAGTTCTTC	CASGKYNEQFF
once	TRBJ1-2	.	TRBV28	TGTGCCAGCAGCCCAGGGGCGGCCTATGGCTACACCTTC	CASSPGAAYGYTF
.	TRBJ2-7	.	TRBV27	TGTGCCAGCAGTAAAGAAGGAGGGGCCTACGAGCAGTACTTC	CASSKEGGAYEQYF
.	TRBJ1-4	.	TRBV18	TGTGCCAGCTCACCATACGAAAATAGAAATGAAAAACTGTTTTTT	CASSPYENRNEKLFF
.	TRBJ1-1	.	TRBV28	TGTGCCAGCAGTCCACCAACAGGGTCCAGCGACACTGAAGCTTTCTTT	CASSPPTGSSDTEAFF
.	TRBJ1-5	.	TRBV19	TGTGCCAGTAGTATAGCACCCAGGGCTGGTATTCAGCCCCAGCATTTT	CASSIAPRAGIQPQHF
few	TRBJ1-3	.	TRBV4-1	TGCGCCAGTCTCGGGGATGACAACACCATATATTTT	CASLGDDNTIYF
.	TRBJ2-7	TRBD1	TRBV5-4	TGTGCCAGCAGCCAAAATCAGGGGGACTACGAGCAGTACTTC	CASSQNQGDYEQYF
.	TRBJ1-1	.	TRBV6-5	TGTGCCAGCAGTTCGAGGGAGACTGAAGCTTTCTTT	CASSSRETEAFF
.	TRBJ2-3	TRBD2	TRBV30	TGTGCCTGGGAAAGGGGACTAGCGGCCCTCACAGATACGCAGTATTTT	CAWERGLAALTDTQYF
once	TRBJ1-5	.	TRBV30	TGTGCCTGGAGTGATCTTAGCAATCAGCCCCAGCATTTT	CAWSDLSNQPQHF
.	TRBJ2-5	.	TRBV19	TGTGCCAGTAGTTGGGGCATCCAAGAGACCCAGTACTTC	CASSWGIQETQYF
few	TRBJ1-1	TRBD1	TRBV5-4	TGTGCCAGCAGCGTGACAGGGAAGGGCACTGAAGCTTTCTTT	CASSVTGKGTEAFF
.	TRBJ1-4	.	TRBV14	TGTGCCAGCAGCCAATCGAATGAAAAACTGTTTTTT	CASSQSNEKLFF
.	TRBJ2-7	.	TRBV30	TGTGCCTGGAGTGTACGCGGAACCGTGCAGTACTTC	CAWSVRGTVQYF
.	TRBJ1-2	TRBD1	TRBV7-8	TGTGCCAGCAGCCTCCGGACAGGGGACTTAGTTGGCTACACCTTC	CASSLRTGDLVGYTF
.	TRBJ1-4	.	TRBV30	TGTGCCTGGAGTGTCGTCCAGGGTCCAGGGAATGAAAAACTGTTTTTT	CAWSVVQGPGNEKLFF
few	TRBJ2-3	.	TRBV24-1	TGTGCCACCAGTGATTTAAGGGGAGATACGCAGTATTTT	CATSDLRGDTQYF
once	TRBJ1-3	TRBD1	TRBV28	TGTGCCAGCGTGGACAGGGGATCTGGAAACACCATATATTTT	CASVDRGSGNTIYF
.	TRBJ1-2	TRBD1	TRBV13	TGTGCCAGCAGCGCCGACAGGGTTTGTACCTTC	CASSADRVCTF
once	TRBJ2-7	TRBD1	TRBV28	TGTGCCAGCAGGCCCCCGGGACAGGGAAACAGCGAGCAGTACTTC	CASRPPGQGNSEQYF
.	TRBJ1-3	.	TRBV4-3	TGCGCCAGCAGCCAAGATGCGCGCTCTGGAAACACCATATATTTT	CASSQDARSGNTIYF
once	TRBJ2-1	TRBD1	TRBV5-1	TGCGCCAGCAACGCGGAGACAGGGTCCTACAATGAGCAGTTCTTC	CASNAETGSYNEQFF
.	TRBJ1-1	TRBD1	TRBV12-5	TGTGCTAGATCCCCAGGGACAGGGATCACTGAAGCTTTCTTT	CARSPGTGITEAFF
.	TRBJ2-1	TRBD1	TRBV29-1	TGCAGCGTAGAGACAGGGGGAGTAATAGGGAATGAGCAGTTCTTC	CSVETGGVIGNEQFF
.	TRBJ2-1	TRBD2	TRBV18	TGTGCCAGCAACCTAGCTGGGGGGGGATACAATGAGCAGTTCTTC	CASNLAGGGYNEQFF
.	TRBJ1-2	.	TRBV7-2	TGTGCCAGCAGCGGGAGGACGGACTATGGCTACACCTTC	CASSGRTDYGYTF
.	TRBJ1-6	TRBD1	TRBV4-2	TGTGCCAGCAGTCCGACAGGGGATAATTCACCCCTCCACTTT	CASSPTGDNSPLHF
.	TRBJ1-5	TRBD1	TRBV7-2	TGTGCCAGCAGCCTGACAGGGCCCAATCAGCCCCAGCATTTT	CASSLTGPNQPQHF
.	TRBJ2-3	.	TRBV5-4	TGTGCCAGCAGCTTCGAAGCGACTAGCACAGATACGCAGTATTTT	CASSFEATSTDTQYF
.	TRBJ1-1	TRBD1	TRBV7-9	TGTGCCAGCAGTACTCCAGGGGGTAACACTGAAGCTTTCTTT	CASSTPGGNTEAFF
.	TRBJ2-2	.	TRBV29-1	TGCAGCGCGGCGTCGGTCTCCAGGGAAGGCGGGGAGCTGTTTTTT	CSAASVSREGGELFF
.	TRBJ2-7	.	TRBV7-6	TGTGCCAGCAGCTTAGATGCTAGCGCTTACGAGCAGTACTTC	CASSLDASAYEQYF
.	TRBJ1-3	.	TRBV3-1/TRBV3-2	TGTGCCAGCAGCAGACAGGCCTCTGGAAACACCATATATTTT	CASSRQASGNTIYF
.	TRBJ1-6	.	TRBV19	TGTGCCAGTAGTATAGCTCCGAGCTCCTATAATTCACCCCTCCACTTT	CASSIAPSSYNSPLHF
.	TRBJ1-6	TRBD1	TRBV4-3	TGCGCCAGCAGCCAAGAGGTCGACAGGGCCACTTCACCCCTCCACTTT	CASSQEVDRATSPLHF
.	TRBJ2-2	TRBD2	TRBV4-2	TGTGCCAGCAGCCTCATAGCGGGGGGGCCCACCGGGGAGCTGTTTTTT	CASSLIAGGPTGELFF
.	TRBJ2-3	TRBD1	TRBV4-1	TGCGCCAGCAGCCATACTCGGACAGGACACACAGATACGCAGTATTTT	CASSHTRTGHTDTQYF
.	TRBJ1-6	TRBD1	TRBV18	TGTGCCAGCTCACCGAGACAGGGTGGCTCACCCCTCCACTTT	CASSPRQGGSPLHF
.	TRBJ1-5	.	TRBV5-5	TGTGCCAGCAGCTTGGGGGACAATTATAGCAATCAGCCCCAGCATTTT	CASSLGDNYSNQPQHF